Below are 3 T cell receptor beta chains sequenced from a single sample in a study of identical twins (dated by TCRdb to the mid-2010s). The library was made by 5' RACE. Sequencer: Illumina HiSeq 2000. TCRdb reprocessed the public reads (quality trimming at Q25 with fastp, clone calling with MiXCR) and kept in-frame beta chains. Rows with a matching CDR3 protein are joined into one entry that keeps the most common DNA and genes. The sample table contains 570,000 or so distinct CDR3 sequences; only one count was recorded for around a tenth of them. Together, the top ten hold 2.5% to 3.5% of the sample. These same data were also listed under a study on yellow fever vaccine responses in identical twins.

The material sequenced was PBMCs. The source is a young woman in good health.

This chain uses TRBV4-2 with TRBJ2-7; possibly TRBD1 or TRBD2 for D (5 bases each). The V gene lost 1 base and the J gene lost 3 bases, with 13 bases spanning the gap. The germline gives CDR1 LGHNA, CDR2 YNFKEQ. This CDR3 region has 15 residues. This chain's CDR3 is CASSQASGTDYEQYF. CDR3 in DNA: TGTGCCAGCAGCCAAGCCTCCGGGACCGACTACGAGCAGTACTTC.

This clonotype has just a few counts. The chain is built from TRBV12-3 or TRBV12-4 and TRBJ2-7; TRBD2 matches 8 bases. J was trimmed by 2 bases and V by 2 bases; bases with no gene match: 5. The CDR3 sequence is 15 residues long. Here the CDR3 DNA reads TGTGCCAGCAGTTTACGACGGGAGGGCCCCTACGAGCAGTACTTC. Translated: CASSLRREGPYEQYF.

This clonotype was counted ten times or more. The gene calls are TRBV12-3 or TRBV12-4 and TRBJ2-7; TRBD2 agrees at 14 bases. V was clipped by 2 bases and J by 3 bases; unmatched bases: 6. The CDR3 runs to 17 residues. The CDR3 spells CASSLKGLAGEFYEQYF. CDR3 in DNA: TGTGCCAGCAGTTTAAAGGGACTAGCGGGAGAGTTCTACGAGCAGTACTTC.